A selection of T cell receptor beta chains follows, all from one sample in a study of T-cell memory formation after mild COVID-19. TCRdb analysed the 5' RACE reads with MiXCR anew, one entry per CDR3 protein. The sample carries about 390,000 distinct CDR3 sequences, around a fifth recorded once. Sample: PBMCs or a T cell subset sorted from them (not recorded which). The receptors originated from an adult woman who had mild COVID-19 (a few samples of this study predate the infection). Cell type and time point are not known. CDR3s include the opening cysteine and the closing phenylalanine or tryptophan. Fields, in order: J gene, D gene, clone size, V gene, CDR3 DNA, CDR3 protein. D genes are given only for firm matches. Expanded clones get a size class; other rows say once, few or many, or leave the size out.

j_gene: TRBJ2-2
d_gene: TRBD1
abundance: few
v_gene: TRBV6-5
CDR3nt: TGTGCCAGCAGTTACGACAGGGGGCTTACCGGGGAGCTGTTTTTT
CDR3aa: CASSYDRGLTGELFF

j_gene: TRBJ1-1
d_gene: .
abundance: .
v_gene: TRBV20-1
CDR3nt: TGCAGTGCTAGAGTTCGGTTTCGGACTGAAGCTTTCTTT
CDR3aa: CSARVRFRTEAFF

j_gene: TRBJ1-6
d_gene: TRBD1
abundance: .
v_gene: TRBV5-1
CDR3nt: TGCGCCAGCAGCGGAGGACAGGGGCGGAATTCACCCCTCCACTTT
CDR3aa: CASSGGQGRNSPLHF

j_gene: TRBJ2-3
d_gene: .
abundance: .
v_gene: TRBV19
CDR3nt: TGTGCCAGTAGTATGAAGCGAACAGATACGCAGTATTTT
CDR3aa: CASSMKRTDTQYF

j_gene: TRBJ2-6
d_gene: .
abundance: .
v_gene: TRBV5-1
CDR3nt: TGCGCCAGCCAAGAGGTAGGGGCCAACGTCCTGACTTTC
CDR3aa: CASQEVGANVLTF

j_gene: TRBJ2-1
d_gene: TRBD2
abundance: few
v_gene: TRBV29-1
CDR3nt: TGCAGCGTTGAAGAACTCACCCGGGGGGGACTAGCGTCGAATGAGCAGTTCTTC
CDR3aa: CSVEELTRGGLASNEQFF

j_gene: TRBJ2-7
d_gene: TRBD1
abundance: many
v_gene: TRBV12-3/TRBV12-4
CDR3nt: TGTGCCAGCAGCCCGCAGGGGGCCTACGAGCAGTACTTC
CDR3aa: CASSPQGAYEQYF

j_gene: TRBJ2-3
d_gene: TRBD1
abundance: few
v_gene: TRBV9
CDR3nt: TGTGCCAGCAGCGTAGGGACAGGGAAGTACACAGATACGCAGTATTTT
CDR3aa: CASSVGTGKYTDTQYF

j_gene: TRBJ2-7
d_gene: TRBD1
abundance: .
v_gene: TRBV5-1
CDR3nt: TGCGCCAGCAGCTCCGGGACAGGGAGCCACGAGCAGTACTTC
CDR3aa: CASSSGTGSHEQYF

j_gene: TRBJ1-1
d_gene: TRBD1
abundance: .
v_gene: TRBV5-6
CDR3nt: TGTGCCAGCAGATTACAGGGGACTGTAAACACTGAAGCTTTCTTT
CDR3aa: CASRLQGTVNTEAFF

j_gene: TRBJ2-1
d_gene: .
abundance: few
v_gene: TRBV9
CDR3nt: TGTGCCAGCAGCGTACAGGACAATGAGCAGTTCTTC
CDR3aa: CASSVQDNEQFF

j_gene: TRBJ2-3
d_gene: TRBD2
abundance: .
v_gene: TRBV12-3/TRBV12-4
CDR3nt: TGTGCCAGCTCGACTAGCGGCCGCACCGGAGATACGCAGTATTTT
CDR3aa: CASSTSGRTGDTQYF

j_gene: TRBJ2-7
d_gene: TRBD2
abundance: .
v_gene: TRBV4-1
CDR3nt: TGCGCCAGCAGCCAAGATCCCGAGCGGGGAACCTACGAGCAGTACTTC
CDR3aa: CASSQDPERGTYEQYF

j_gene: TRBJ2-7
d_gene: .
abundance: .
v_gene: TRBV27
CDR3nt: TGTGCCAGCAGTTTAGAGTGGGAGCAGTACTTC
CDR3aa: CASSLEWEQYF

j_gene: TRBJ1-1
d_gene: TRBD1
abundance: .
v_gene: TRBV4-1
CDR3nt: TGCGCCAGCAGCCAAGATGCCGGGACAGGGGGCACTGAAGCTTTCTTT
CDR3aa: CASSQDAGTGGTEAFF

j_gene: TRBJ1-5
d_gene: .
abundance: many
v_gene: TRBV12-3/TRBV12-4
CDR3nt: TGTGCCAGCAGTTTCGAGGGCAGCAATCAGCCCCAGCATTTT
CDR3aa: CASSFEGSNQPQHF

j_gene: TRBJ2-1
d_gene: .
abundance: .
v_gene: TRBV5-1
CDR3nt: TGCGCCAGCAGCTTGGAACAGGAGCAGTTCTTC
CDR3aa: CASSLEQEQFF

j_gene: TRBJ1-1
d_gene: .
abundance: .
v_gene: TRBV6-2/TRBV6-3
CDR3nt: TGTGCCAGCAGTAGGGTCTTACGAGAGAGAGCTTTCTTT
CDR3aa: CASSRVLRERAFF

j_gene: TRBJ2-7
d_gene: TRBD1
abundance: few
v_gene: TRBV7-9
CDR3nt: TGTGCCAGCAGCCAGGGGACAGTTACCTACGAGCAGTACTTC
CDR3aa: CASSQGTVTYEQYF

j_gene: TRBJ1-1
d_gene: .
abundance: .
v_gene: TRBV10-3
CDR3nt: TGTGCCATCAGTGCTTCAGGGGATAGAACTGAAGCTTTCTTT
CDR3aa: CAISASGDRTEAFF

j_gene: TRBJ2-7
d_gene: .
abundance: few
v_gene: TRBV6-1
CDR3nt: TGTGCCAGCAGTGTAGAGGCTGACTACGAGCAGTACTTC
CDR3aa: CASSVEADYEQYF

j_gene: TRBJ1-1
d_gene: .
abundance: few
v_gene: TRBV10-3
CDR3nt: TGTGCCATCAAGGCCGAAAGGACTGAAGCTTTCTTT
CDR3aa: CAIKAERTEAFF

j_gene: TRBJ1-1
d_gene: TRBD1
abundance: .
v_gene: TRBV6-2/TRBV6-3
CDR3nt: TGTGCCAGCATCACCCTGACAGGGGGACCTATTGAAGCTTTCTTT
CDR3aa: CASITLTGGPIEAFF

j_gene: TRBJ2-3
d_gene: .
abundance: .
v_gene: TRBV9
CDR3nt: TGTGCCAGCAGCGTAGGAGGACAGAGGCGGGCAGATACGCAGTATTTT
CDR3aa: CASSVGGQRRADTQYF

j_gene: TRBJ1-5
d_gene: .
abundance: .
v_gene: TRBV2
CDR3nt: TGTGCCAGCAGGGGGACCGACGGATTTGGGCCCCAGCATTTT
CDR3aa: CASRGTDGFGPQHF

j_gene: TRBJ2-7
d_gene: TRBD2
abundance: .
v_gene: TRBV7-2
CDR3nt: TGTGCCAGCAGCTTAGGGGGTTTAGCGGGAGGGCCTGCAACCTACGAGCAGTACTTC
CDR3aa: CASSLGGLAGGPATYEQYF

j_gene: TRBJ2-1
d_gene: .
abundance: few
v_gene: TRBV5-1
CDR3nt: TGCGCCAGCAGCTTGGGGGACGGGGGTTACAATGAGCAGTTCTTC
CDR3aa: CASSLGDGGYNEQFF

j_gene: TRBJ2-5
d_gene: .
abundance: .
v_gene: TRBV4-2
CDR3nt: TGTGCCAGCAGCCGCGGGGGCGGCGGCGGAGAGACCCAGTACTTC
CDR3aa: CASSRGGGGGETQYF

j_gene: TRBJ2-1
d_gene: .
abundance: .
v_gene: TRBV29-1
CDR3nt: TGCAGCGTCAACAGGGTTCGCAATGAGCAGTTCTTC
CDR3aa: CSVNRVRNEQFF

j_gene: TRBJ1-1
d_gene: .
abundance: .
v_gene: TRBV7-2
CDR3nt: TGTGCCAGCAGCCCGGGCCTGGGGATGAACACTGAAGCTTTCTTT
CDR3aa: CASSPGLGMNTEAFF

j_gene: TRBJ2-1
d_gene: .
abundance: few
v_gene: TRBV2
CDR3nt: TGTGCCAGCAGTAGGGCAGGCCGTACCTACAATGAGCAGTTCTTC
CDR3aa: CASSRAGRTYNEQFF

j_gene: TRBJ2-3
d_gene: .
abundance: many
v_gene: TRBV24-1
CDR3nt: TGTGCCACCAGTGATTCTAGAGGGGCAGATACGCAGTATTTT
CDR3aa: CATSDSRGADTQYF

j_gene: TRBJ1-2
d_gene: .
abundance: .
v_gene: TRBV27
CDR3nt: TGTGCCAGCAGTACGACAGGTACCTATGGCTGCACCTTC
CDR3aa: CASSTTGTYGCTF

j_gene: TRBJ1-5
d_gene: TRBD1
abundance: .
v_gene: TRBV24-1
CDR3nt: TGTGCCACCAGTGACCCGACAGGGAATAGCAATCAGCCCCAGCATTTT
CDR3aa: CATSDPTGNSNQPQHF

j_gene: TRBJ2-2
d_gene: TRBD1
abundance: .
v_gene: TRBV3-1
CDR3nt: TGTGCCAGCAGCCCCAACCGGGGACAGAGTAGAGGCGGGGAGCTGTTTTTT
CDR3aa: CASSPNRGQSRGGELFF

j_gene: TRBJ2-5
d_gene: .
abundance: few
v_gene: TRBV28
CDR3nt: TGTGCCAGCAGTCCGCAGGGGAGGTACCAAGAGACCCAGTACTTC
CDR3aa: CASSPQGRYQETQYF

j_gene: TRBJ2-3
d_gene: .
abundance: few
v_gene: TRBV15
CDR3nt: TGTGCCACCAGCAGAGATACAGGAGGGGGCCTTAGCACAGATACGCAGTATTTT
CDR3aa: CATSRDTGGGLSTDTQYF

j_gene: TRBJ1-1
d_gene: TRBD1
abundance: few
v_gene: TRBV29-1
CDR3nt: TGCAGCGTCTGGGACAGACTACTGAACACTGAAGCTTTCTTT
CDR3aa: CSVWDRLLNTEAFF

j_gene: TRBJ2-1
d_gene: TRBD2
abundance: few
v_gene: TRBV3-1
CDR3nt: TGTGCCAGCAGTCAAACTAGCGGGAGAGTTTACAATGAGCAGTTCTTC
CDR3aa: CASSQTSGRVYNEQFF

j_gene: TRBJ2-1
d_gene: .
abundance: many
v_gene: TRBV24-1
CDR3nt: TGTGCCACCAGTGACCACCTAAGGGGAAGCTCCTACAATGAGCAGTTCTTC
CDR3aa: CATSDHLRGSSYNEQFF

j_gene: TRBJ1-1
d_gene: .
abundance: few
v_gene: TRBV12-3/TRBV12-4
CDR3nt: TGTGCCAGCAGTTTAGTGATCGGAGTTAACACTGAAGCTTTCTTT
CDR3aa: CASSLVIGVNTEAFF

j_gene: TRBJ2-7
d_gene: .
abundance: .
v_gene: TRBV7-6
CDR3nt: TGTGCCAGCAGACTCAGTTATAGCTCCTACGAGCAGTACTTC
CDR3aa: CASRLSYSSYEQYF

j_gene: TRBJ2-2
d_gene: .
abundance: many
v_gene: TRBV29-1
CDR3nt: TGCAGCGTTGAAACCGGGGGCCACACCGGGGAGCTGTTTTTT
CDR3aa: CSVETGGHTGELFF

j_gene: TRBJ2-3
d_gene: .
abundance: .
v_gene: TRBV18
CDR3nt: TGTGCCAGCTCAATCTACAGCACAGATACGCAGTATTTT
CDR3aa: CASSIYSTDTQYF

j_gene: TRBJ1-2
d_gene: TRBD1
abundance: .
v_gene: TRBV5-4
CDR3nt: TGTGCCAGCAGCTCGGACAGGGTAGGCGGCTACACCTTC
CDR3aa: CASSSDRVGGYTF

j_gene: TRBJ1-2
d_gene: TRBD1
abundance: .
v_gene: TRBV12-3/TRBV12-4
CDR3nt: TGTGCCAGCAGACGACAGGGAATCTATGGCTACACCTTC
CDR3aa: CASRRQGIYGYTF

j_gene: TRBJ2-7
d_gene: TRBD1
abundance: .
v_gene: TRBV2
CDR3nt: TGTGCCAGCACGGACAGGACCTACGAGCAGTACTTC
CDR3aa: CASTDRTYEQYF

j_gene: TRBJ2-7
d_gene: .
abundance: .
v_gene: TRBV6-5
CDR3nt: TGTGCCAGCAGTTACTCGGGGGCAATAGGGAGACACTACGAGCAGTACTTC
CDR3aa: CASSYSGAIGRHYEQYF

j_gene: TRBJ2-1
d_gene: .
abundance: few
v_gene: TRBV6-5
CDR3nt: TGTGCCAGCAGTTACCTGACAGGACGATACAATGAGCAGTTCTTC
CDR3aa: CASSYLTGRYNEQFF

j_gene: TRBJ2-5
d_gene: .
abundance: .
v_gene: TRBV18
CDR3nt: TGTGCCAGCTCACCGACAGAGACCCAGTACTTC
CDR3aa: CASSPTETQYF